This passage covers 31 T cell receptor beta chains from one sample sequenced in a study of shared clonotypes between healthy human individuals. Repertoires were generated with immunoSEQ multiplex PCR, while TCRdb's copy carries only in-frame clones and drops some. This table holds a few million clones, under 95% found once. Input material: naive CD4+ T cells from PBMCs. Subset indicated: CD45RA+ positively selected. The receptors come from a man aged 18 to 30 in good health. Some clones in this sample may be carry-over from other donors' samples.

The V and J genes are TRBV30 and TRBJ2-5, with 9 bases matching TRBD1. With V trimmed by 4 bases and J by 5 bases, 5 bases remained unmatched. The CDR3 sequence is 13 residues long. The germline V gene has CDR1 GTSNPN and CDR2 SVGIG (reference sequence). The CDR3 reads CAWNYGQGETQYF. CDR3 nucleotides: TGTGCCTGGAACTATGGACAGGGGGAGACCCAGTACTTC.

As for this clone: Sequence at one end of the junction differs from germline and may be a read error. V is TRBV11-2 and J is TRBJ2-5, with TRBD1 identical over 8 bases. Germline lookup yields CDR1 SGHAT and CDR2 FQNNGV. The CDR3 covers 14 residues. The CDR3 nucleotides read TGTGCCAGCAGCATAGACAGGGGACAAGAGACCCAGTACTTC. Amino acid sequence: CASSIDRGQETQYF. Variable domain in full (rest from reference TRBV11-2 and TRBJ2-5): EAGVAQSPRYKIIEKRQSVAFWCNPISGHATLYWYQQILGQGPKLLIQFQNNGVVDDSQLPKDRFSAERLKGVDSTLKIQPAKLEDSAVYLCASSIDRGQETQYFGPGTRLLVL.

V and J are TRBV2 and TRBJ1-5; 9 bases fit TRBD1. The V and J ends lost 5 bases and 4 bases, in that order; junction bases with no gene match: 3. The CDR3 has 14 residues. Looked up from germline, CDR1 is SNHLY and CDR2 is FYNNEI. The CDR3 sequence is CASSNDRGNQPQHF. CDR3 DNA sequence: TGTGCCAGCAGTAATGACAGGGGGAATCAGCCCCAGCATTTT.

The rearrangement uses TRBV28 and TRBJ1-4; possible D gene TRBD1, 5 bases. Trimming shortened V by 6 bases and J by 8 bases, and 22 bases separated the two germline ends. The CDR3 extends over 16 amino acids. Germline-derived CDR1 and CDR2 are MDHEN and SYDVKM. CDR3 coding DNA: TGTGCCAGCAGCCCAGGGACTTTTAGGAGTAGCGAAAAACTGTTTTTT. Translation: CASSPGTFRSSEKLFF. The full variable domain, in which reference TRBV28 and TRBJ1-4 provide the parts outside the CDR3, is DVKVTQSSRYLVKRTGEKVFLECVQDMDHENMFWYRQDPGLGLRLIYFSYDVKMKEKGDIPEGYSVSREKKERFSLILESASTNQTSMYLCASSPGTFRSSEKLFFGSGTQLSVL.

The V call is TRBV7-6, the J call TRBJ2-1; D ambiguous. The CDR3 loop spans 15 amino acids. V shed 1 base and J shed 6 bases, with 13 bases lying between them. Looked up from germline, CDR1 is SGHVS and CDR2 is FNYEAQ. The CDR3 nucleotides are TGTGCCAGCAGCTTAGGGGCCCTAGTATCCAATGAGCAGTTCTTC. It is translated as CASSLGALVSNEQFF.

The rearrangement links TRBV2 to TRBJ2-5; D is possibly TRBD2 (5 bases). The CDR3 covers 14 residues. Per germline, CDR1 SNHLY and CDR2 FYNNEI. Trimming removed 0 bases at V and 4 bases at J, with 9 bases between. In nucleotides, the CDR3 is TGTGCCAGCAGTGAAGCTGAGGGCCCAGAGACCCAGTACTTC. This gives the protein CASSEAEGPETQYF.

This clone was detected only a few times. This chain connects TRBV15 to TRBJ2-1; D gene unclear. Trimming took off 1 base at V and 3 bases at J, with 10 bases between the two ends. This CDR3 region has 15 residues. Germline-derived CDR1 and CDR2 are LNHNV and YYDKDF (reference sequence). The CDR3 loop is CATSRGKLGYNEQFF. The CDR3 coding sequence is TGTGCCACCAGCAGAGGGAAATTGGGCTACAATGAGCAGTTCTTC.

The rearrangement links TRBV4-2 to TRBJ2-5, with 7 bases fitting TRBD1. V shed 1 base, J shed 2 bases, and the junction held 10 bases outside the gene matches. CDR1 is LGHNA and CDR2 is YNFKEQ in the germline V gene. This CDR3 is 17 amino acids long. The CDR3 DNA sequence: TGTGCCAGCAGCCAAGGTCCCGGGACAGATAATCAAGAGACCCAGTACTTC. Protein sequence: CASSQGPGTDNQETQYF.

The CDR3 DNA follows: TGTGCCAGTAGTTTACTACCTGGTTTAGCGGGAGAGGCGGATACGCAGTATTTT. It is translated as CASSLLPGLAGEADTQYF. The chain links TRBV19 to TRBJ2-3, with 9 bases matching TRBD2. From germline, CDR1 is LNHDA and CDR2 SQIVND (reference sequence). The length of the CDR3 is 18 residues. J lost 6 bases, V lost 5 bases, and 18 bases had no gene match.

The V gene is TRBV19, the J gene TRBJ2-1, with 10 bases aligning to TRBD1. CDR3 length: 17 residues. The trim removed 6 bases at V and 7 bases at J, leaving 15 bases unmatched. Per germline, CDR1 LNHDA and CDR2 SQIVND (reference sequence). The CDR3 DNA follows: TGTGCCAGTAGCCGAATAGACAGGGGGCGCGCTCTAAATGAGCAGTTCTTC. Translation gives CASSRIDRGRALNEQFF.

The rearrangement links TRBV5-5 to TRBJ2-7; TRBD1 matches 8 bases. Germline CDR1 SGHKS, CDR2 YYEKEE (reference sequence). Trimming took 0 bases from V and 4 from J; bases not matched to a gene: 6. The CDR3 runs to 15 residues. The CDR3 DNA follows: TGTGCCAGCAGCTTGGCTACAGGGGGTCAGTACGAGCAGTACTTC. Its protein is CASSLATGGQYEQYF.

This clone was seen a single time. This chain joins TRBV28 and TRBJ2-1, with D possibly matching TRBD2 (5 bases). Trimming shortened V by 5 bases and J by 5 bases, and 13 bases separated the two germline ends. Germline loops: CDR1 MDHEN, CDR2 SYDVKM. The CDR3 extends over 14 amino acids. For the CDR3, the DNA is TGTGCCAGCAGTCCTTCCCTAGCAGACAATGAGCAGTTCTTC. Amino acid sequence: CASSPSLADNEQFF.

This chain joins TRBV7-6 and TRBJ1-4; 9 bases match TRBD1. Germline CDR1 reads SGHVS; CDR2 reads FNYEAQ. The CDR3 is made up of 17 amino acids. With V trimmed by 6 bases and J by 0 bases, 8 bases remained unmatched. The CDR3 spells CASSIEQGAATNEKLFF. The CDR3 coding sequence is TGTGCCAGCAGTATTGAACAGGGGGCGGCAACTAATGAAAAACTGTTTTTT.

The chain recombines TRBV9 with TRBJ1-6; the D is unclear. The V gene's germline CDR1 is SGDLS and CDR2 YYNGEE. CDR3 length: 14 amino acids. Trimming left V 0 bases short and J 6 bases short, with 7 bases between. CDR3 DNA sequence: TGTGCCAGCAGCGTAGGGAGGGCTAATTCACCCCTCCACTTT. Protein sequence: CASSVGRANSPLHF.

Regarding this clone: Other DNA sequences in the sample encode the same CDR3. The genes are TRBV7-3 and TRBJ2-2; 7 bases align to TRBD1. There are 14 residues in the CDR3. V shed 1 base and J 6 bases; nucleotides not matched to a gene: 2. Per the germline V gene, CDR1 is SGHTA and CDR2 is FQGTGA. The DNA of the CDR3 is TGTGCCAGCAGCTTAAGGCAGGGGGCCGGGGAGCTGTTTTTT. Translation gives CASSLRQGAGELFF.

As for this clone: Other DNA sequences in the sample encode the same CDR3. The chain combines TRBV28 with TRBJ2-7, with TRBD1 matching over 8 bases. Trimming cost V 4 bases and J 4 bases; bases outside gene matches: 3. The CDR3 contains 13 residues. Germline V gives CDR1 MDHEN, CDR2 SYDVKM. The chain's CDR3 is CASSSGGTYEQYF. In nucleotides, the CDR3 is TGTGCCAGCAGTTCAGGGGGCACATACGAGCAGTACTTC.

The chain couples TRBV7-6 to TRBJ2-1, with TRBD2 matching 7 bases. The CDR3 runs 13 residues. The junction had 6 bases not matched to a gene; V was cut back by 5 bases and J by 8 bases. The germline CDR1 and CDR2 sequences are SGHVS and FNYEAQ. The CDR3 protein is CASSPGLRDEQFF. The DNA for the CDR3 is TGTGCCAGCAGCCCGGGACTACGGGATGAGCAGTTCTTC.

This clone was seen just once. The chain combines TRBV28 with TRBJ1-1; maybe TRBD1 (5 bases). Trimming shortened V by 6 bases and J by 4 bases, and 12 bases separated the two germline ends. The CDR3 contains 13 residues. The V gene's germline CDR1 is MDHEN and CDR2 SYDVKM. CDR3 sequence: CASRWRGTTEAFF. CDR3 coding DNA: TGTGCCAGCAGGTGGAGGGGAACCACTGAAGCTTTCTTT.

This chain connects TRBV6-5 to TRBJ1-1; weak D call: TRBD1 (5 bases). CDR3 length equals 13 residues. V lost 0 bases and J lost 10, with 12 bases in between. CDR1 and CDR2 (germline): MNHEY, SVGAGI. For the CDR3, the DNA is TGTGCCAGCAGTTACTCTGCGTCGGGGGGAGCTTTCTTT. Its translation is CASSYSASGGAFF.

The chain has TRBV5-6 and TRBJ2-7; TRBD2 matches at 13 bases. Trimming at V came to 4 bases and at J to 2 bases, leaving 3 bases not matched to a gene. From germline, CDR1 is SGHDT and CDR2 YYEEEE. The CDR3 has 15 residues. The CDR3: CASSVGLAGTYEQYF. In DNA, the CDR3 is TGTGCCAGCAGCGTGGGACTAGCGGGAACCTACGAGCAGTACTTC.

The V gene is TRBV13, the J gene TRBJ1-3; D uncertain. The germline V gene has CDR1 PRHDT and CDR2 FYEKMQ (reference sequence). The CDR3 is 14 amino acids. The V and J ends lost 5 bases and 4 bases respectively, with 12 bases between them. CDR3 region: CASSQWDLGNTIYF. The CDR3 DNA is TGTGCCAGCAGCCAATGGGATTTGGGAAACACCATATATTTT.

The chain links TRBV5-1 to TRBJ2-2; TRBD1 matches at 7 bases. The trim removed 4 bases at V and 6 bases at J, leaving 9 bases unmatched. The CDR3 extends over 15 amino acids. Germline CDR1 SGHRS, CDR2 YFSETQ. The CDR3 DNA sequence: TGCGCCAGCAGCGGCTATACCACAGGGGCCGGGGAGCTGTTTTTT. Its translation is CASSGYTTGAGELFF.

A remark on this clone: Different DNA sequences within this sample yield the same CDR3. This sequence joins TRBV5-1 and TRBJ2-5, with D possibly TRBD2 on 5 matching bases. CDR1 is SGHRS and CDR2 is YFSETQ in the germline V gene. The CDR3 covers 14 residues. The ends were cut back, 1 base at V and 5 bases at J, with 12 bases in the middle. The CDR3 region has the DNA TGCGCCAGCAGCTTGTCCGGGGTAGGGGAGACCCAGTACTTC. Translation: CASSLSGVGETQYF.

The V and J genes are TRBV27 and TRBJ2-1, with TRBD2 matching 10 bases. The length of the CDR3 is 17 residues. V lost 3 bases and J lost 0; bases outside the gene matches: 5. Germline V gene lookup returns CDR1 MNHEY and CDR2 SMNVEV (reference sequence). CDR3 region: CASSFGSSGSSYNEQFF. The CDR3 nucleotides read TGTGCCAGCAGTTTTGGTTCTAGCGGGAGCTCCTACAATGAGCAGTTCTTC.

The CDR3, as DNA: TGTGCCAGCAGCTTAGAAGGATTTGGGGAGCAGTACTTC. It codes for CASSLEGFGEQYF. This rearrangement joins TRBV7-9 to TRBJ2-7; D not certain. The CDR3 runs to 13 residues. The V end lost 1 base, the J end lost 7 bases, and 11 bases lay between the germline ends. Germline V lookup: CDR1 SEHNR, CDR2 FQNEAQ (reference sequence).

This clone turned up a few times. The identical CDR3 is also encoded by other nucleotide sequences in the sample. This chain joins TRBV19 and TRBJ1-2; 8 bases agree with TRBD1. CDR1 is LNHDA, CDR2 SQIVND, per germline (reference sequence). V shed 2 bases and J 3 bases; nucleotides not matched to a gene: 5. CDR3 length: 15 residues. In DNA form, the CDR3 reads TGTGCCAGTAGTATAAGTTCAGGGGGCGACTATGGCTACACCTTC. This codes for CASSISSGGDYGYTF.

The chain combines TRBV6-1 with TRBJ1-4; TRBD1 matches at 7 bases. Germline assignment: CDR1 MNHNS and CDR2 SASEGT. CDR3 length: 14 residues. V lost 6 bases, J lost 5 bases, and 6 bases stayed unmatched. CDR3 in amino acids: CASRRDSRNEKLFF. The CDR3, as DNA: TGTGCCAGCAGGAGGGACAGTCGAAATGAAAAACTGTTTTTT.

V gene TRBV19 combines with J gene TRBJ1-5, with TRBD1 matching over 7 bases. The CDR3 contains 18 residues. Germline CDR1 and CDR2: LNHDA and SQIVND (reference sequence). J gave up 0 bases and V 3 bases, and 11 bases lay outside the gene matches. The CDR3 loop is CASSMKRQGGYSNQPQHF. CDR3 coding DNA: TGTGCCAGTAGTATGAAAAGACAGGGCGGGTATAGCAATCAGCCCCAGCATTTT.

The V and J genes are TRBV5-3 and TRBJ2-7; a weak D match, TRBD2 (6 bases). TRBV5-3 is sorted into the ORF group, with uncertain function. Trimming left V 5 bases short and J 2 bases short, with 17 bases between. This CDR3 has 15 residues. CDR3 sequence (DNA): TGTGCCAGAAGACAGGACGCCCGGGGGACCTACGAGCAGTACTTC. Translating gives CARRQDARGTYEQYF.

The V and J genes are TRBV7-6 and TRBJ2-7; possibly TRBD1 for D (6 bases). V gave up 1 base and J gave up 3 bases, with 13 bases separating them. The CDR3 runs 15 residues. Germline CDR1 SGHVS, CDR2 FNYEAQ. The CDR3 loop reads CASSLGGQSFYEQYF. CDR3 sequence (DNA): TGTGCCAGCAGCTTAGGAGGACAGAGTTTCTACGAGCAGTACTTC.

The rearrangement joins TRBV28 to TRBJ1-5; 7 nucleotides align to TRBD1. In germline, CDR1 is MDHEN, CDR2 SYDVKM. The CDR3 extends over 15 amino acids. After removal of 5 bases from V and 7 bases from J, the junction contained 11 bases not matched to a gene. The CDR3 coding sequence is TGTGCCAGCAGTCCCACAGGGGCGGTAAAACAGCCCCAGCATTTT. It specifies CASSPTGAVKQPQHF.